This T cell receptor beta chain was found in a study of T cells in narcolepsy. This clone came up once. Germline assignment: CDR1 SNHLY and CDR2 FYNNEI. V was trimmed by 1 base and J by 6 bases, leaving 11 bases between them. The CDR3 loop spans 14 amino acids. Libraries were prepared by immunoSEQ multiplex PCR; TCRdb keeps only in-frame clonotypes and omits some of them. The table records 20,000 to 25,000 clones, about 85% of them present only once. The genes are TRBV2 and TRBJ2-3; possibly TRBD2 for D (6 bases). The sequencing input was CD45RA- memory CD4+ T cells from PBMCs. The receptor was derived from a human donor with narcolepsy. DNA for the CDR3: TGTGCCAGCAGTGAAGAGTTTGGGGGGGATACGCAGTATTTT. It yields the protein CASSEEFGGDTQYF.